This T cell receptor beta chain was recovered during a study of beta chain features in type 1 diabetes. About the research overall: The samples had 100 million to 140 million sorted cells examined in all. Study results and limitations: Fewer insertions but more deletions were seen at VDJ junctions in type 1 diabetes patients. The study found moderately but significantly shorter TCRB CDR3s in all four CD4+ subsets of Type 1 diabetes patients.

The CDR3 runs 13 residues. The germline gives CDR1 SGHAT, CDR2 FQNNGV. The V gene lost 0 bases and the J gene lost 4 bases, with 6 bases spanning the gap. The whole isolated RNA underwent reverse transcription, so sequencing captured expressed TCRB transcripts. Here immunoSEQ multiplex PCR was the method, and the copy in TCRdb shows in-frame clones only, minus some. The sample carries some 44,000 clones, roughly 70% recorded once. A few counts support this clone. The antigen remains unidentified. A single heparinised draw of roughly 110 mL on average was taken per donor. V usage is TRBV11-2 and J usage is TRBJ1-1; D perhaps matches TRBD1 (6 bases). Sequencing used Tregs from blood. The receptor was derived from a woman aged 18-29 years with type 1 diabetes. This chain's CDR3 is CASSLDRGTEAFF. The CDR3 DNA follows: TGTGCCAGCAGCTTAGACAGGGGCACTGAAGCTTTCTTT.